This T cell receptor (beta chain) was retrieved from a study of blood T cell repertoires in COVID-19. Regarding this clone: One end of the junction is discordant with germline, which a read error may explain.

Authors' data handling: Quantification of nucleated cells was approximated via reference gene primer amplification. TCRdb's copy holds only in-frame clones and misses some; the assay was immunoSEQ multiplex PCR. D and trimming were read from the DNA, whereas the V and J calls and clone size are those reported in that table. The data contain roughly 180,000 clones, about 85% of them singletons. The study drew participants aged about 18 to 90 years from some 23 US areas. The length of the CDR3 is 12 residues. The germline V gene encodes CDR1 MDHEN and CDR2 SYDVKM. The TCR originated in a man between 35 and 55 years old who had recovered from COVID-19. V and J are TRBV28 and TRBJ1-1, with D possibly TRBD1 on 6 matching bases. Sequencing was performed on PBMCs or T cells enriched from blood (not recorded which). The CDR3 DNA is TGTGCCAGCAGTTCTAACAGGGCTGAGGCTTTCTTT. Residues: CASSSNRAEAFF.